What follows are 15 T cell receptor beta chains derived from one specimen sequenced in a study of T cells in Graves' hyperthyroidism and ophthalmopathy. It was RNA transcripts that yielded the amplified TCR beta CDR3 regions. Researchers ran a first-round RT-PCR on the TCR CDR3 using the HTBI primer set. One entry per CDR3 protein, called by TCRdb with MiXCR from the multiplex PCR reads. The repertoire holds approximately 590,000 distinct CDR3 sequences, with roughly 46% as singletons. The sequenced material came from peripheral blood or thyroid tissue (not recorded which). Every receptor here comes from a young woman with Graves' hyperthyroidism.

V and J are TRBV24-1 and TRBJ2-2; D is undetermined. Germline V CDR1 and CDR2: KGHDR, SFDVKD. Trimming pared 3 bases from V and 2 bases from J, leaving 12 bases between. The CDR3 covers 16 residues. The CDR3 DNA is TGTGCCACCAGTGATGCTAGGACCGCTAACACCGGGGAGCTGTTTTTT. As protein: CATSDARTANTGELFF.

The chain couples TRBV24-1 to TRBJ2-7, with 13 bases aligning to TRBD2. Germline V gene sequence: CDR1 KGHDR, CDR2 SFDVKD. V was clipped by 2 bases and J by 3 bases; unmatched bases: 9. This CDR3 comprises 18 residues. In nucleotides, the CDR3 is TGTGCCACCAGTGATTCCCAGGGGACTAGCGGGATTTACTACGAGCAGTACTTC. Its protein is CATSDSQGTSGIYYEQYF.

The rearrangement links TRBV29-1 to TRBJ2-7; D not resolved. V was pared by 6 bases and J by 0 bases, with 15 bases between. From germline, CDR1 is SQVTM and CDR2 ANQGSEA. The CDR3 spans 14 residues. In DNA form, the CDR3 reads TGCAGCGTCCGCATTAGACCGAGCTCCTACGAGCAGTACTTC. Its translation: CSVRIRPSSYEQYF.

V and J are TRBV10-3 and TRBJ2-5, with a tentative D call TRBD1 (8 bases). Trimming took off 10 bases at V and 5 bases at J, with 23 bases between the two ends. CDR3 length equals 15 residues. Germline V gives CDR1 ENHRY, CDR2 SYGVKD. CDR3 in DNA: TGTGCCAGCAGCGATGATGGACAGGGAGGGGAGACCCAGTACTTC. Protein product: CASSDDGQGGETQYF.

This clonotype was counted only a few times. This chain connects TRBV24-1 to TRBJ2-2; 7 bases line up with TRBD1. This CDR3 has 14 amino acids. After removal of 4 bases from V and 6 bases from J, the junction contained 4 bases not matched to a gene. The germline V gene has CDR1 KGHDR and CDR2 SFDVKD. CDR3 sequence (DNA): TGTGCCACCAGTGAATCTGACAGGGCCGGGGAGCTGTTTTTT. Protein: CATSESDRAGELFF.

V and J are TRBV15 and TRBJ2-7; 7 bases align to TRBD1. V dropped 3 bases and J dropped 0; count of bases not matched to a gene: 5. Per germline, CDR1 LNHNV and CDR2 YYDKDF (reference sequence). There are 15 residues in the CDR3. The CDR3 is CATSREQGSSYEQYF. In nucleotides, the CDR3 is TGTGCCACCAGCAGGGAACAGGGGAGCTCCTACGAGCAGTACTTC.

The chain carries TRBV25-1 and TRBJ1-5; 8 bases map to TRBD1. V was pared by 8 bases and J by 4 bases, with 4 bases of the junction left unmatched. This CDR3 comprises 13 residues. Germline CDR1 MGHDK, CDR2 SYGVNS. The CDR3 loop is CASVQGANQPQHF. Here the CDR3 DNA reads TGTGCCAGCGTTCAGGGGGCGAATCAGCCCCAGCATTTT. Supplemented by reference TRBV25-1 and TRBJ1-5, the full variable domain reads EADIYQTPRYLVIGTGKKITLECSQTMGHDKMYWYQQDPGMELHLIHYSYGVNSTEKGDLSSESTVSRIRTEHFPLTLESARPSHTSQYLCASVQGANQPQHFGDGTRLSIL.

The chain carries TRBV29-1 and TRBJ1-5, with TRBD1 as a possible D gene (5 bases). Germline V gene lookup returns CDR1 SQVTM and CDR2 ANQGSEA. The CDR3 loop spans 11 amino acids. The V end was cut by 8 bases, the J end by 5 bases, with 10 bases between. The CDR3 nucleotides are TGCAGCTCTGGGGGGGATCAGCCCCAGCATTTT. Its translation: CSSGGDQPQHF.

CDR3 DNA sequence: TGTGCCAGCTCCGGACAGGGAGATAGCAATCAGCCCCAGCATTTT. It yields the protein CASSGQGDSNQPQHF. This sequence joins TRBV6-1 and TRBJ1-5; 8 bases are shared with TRBD1. Germline values: CDR1 MNHNS, CDR2 SASEGT. This CDR3 has 15 residues. With 8 bases clipped from V and 0 bases from J, the junction kept 6 bases outside the gene matches.

The V call is TRBV2, the J call TRBJ1-2; D is uncertain. Germline assignment: CDR1 SNHLY and CDR2 FYNNEI. This CDR3 comprises 15 residues. V lost 6 bases, J lost 0 bases, and 14 bases lay in between. Written as DNA, the CDR3 is TGTGCCAGCAGCAGGACTAGCGGGACTAACTATGGCTACACCTTC. Translating gives CASSRTSGTNYGYTF.

For this clonotype: The junction and the germline gene differ at one end; a read error may be behind it. This chain connects TRBV10-3 to TRBJ2-7; D possibly matches TRBD1 or TRBD2 (6 bases each). Germline-derived CDR1 and CDR2 are ENHRY and SYGVKD. The CDR3 runs to 14 residues. The CDR3 protein is CATSEVGGAGEQYF. The DNA for the CDR3 is TGTGCCACCAGTGAGGTCGGGGGCGCGGGGGAGCAGTACTTC.

The chain recombines TRBV25-1 with TRBJ2-5; tentative D call: TRBD1 (6 bases). CDR1 MGHDK and CDR2 SYGVNS come from the germline V gene. This CDR3 has 15 amino acids. V lost 6 bases to trimming and J lost 5 bases, with 19 bases between them. The CDR3 protein is CASSSPTGTTETQYF. As DNA, the CDR3 is TGTGCCAGCAGCTCACCCACCGGGACAACGGAGACCCAGTACTTC.

The chain is built from TRBV25-1 and TRBJ1-1; TRBD1 matches 7 bases. Germline V gene lookup returns CDR1 MGHDK and CDR2 SYGVNS. The length of the CDR3 is 14 residues. Losses at the gene ends were 8 bases for V and 5 bases for J; bases not matched to a gene: 11. CDR3 sequence: CASVTGAVVTEAFF. The CDR3 bases are TGTGCCAGCGTCACAGGGGCGGTGGTTACTGAAGCTTTCTTT. Full variable domain (outside the CDR3, taken from reference TRBV25-1 and TRBJ1-1): EADIYQTPRYLVIGTGKKITLECSQTMGHDKMYWYQQDPGMELHLIHYSYGVNSTEKGDLSSESTVSRIRTEHFPLTLESARPSHTSQYLCASVTGAVVTEAFFGQGTRLTVV.

This sequence joins TRBV20-1 and TRBJ1-5, with unresolved D. The germline CDR1 and CDR2 sequences are DFQATT and SNEGSKA (reference sequence). The CDR3 is 16 amino acids. The V end was cut by 0 bases, the J end by 5 bases, with 17 bases between. For the CDR3, the DNA is TGCAGTGCTAGAGAGGAATGGAGGGAGGTATATCAGCCCCAGCATTTT. As protein: CSAREEWREVYQPQHF.

The V gene is TRBV7-8, the J gene TRBJ1-4; D is possibly TRBD1 (6 bases). This CDR3 is 15 amino acids long. V lost 1 base, J lost 7 bases, and 13 bases lay in between. Looked up from germline, CDR1 is SGHVS and CDR2 is FQNEAQ. As DNA, the CDR3 is TGTGCCAGCAGCTTAGACAGGGCTTATGGTGAAAAACTGTTTTTT. Protein sequence: CASSLDRAYGEKLFF.